This T cell receptor (beta chain) stems from a study of T cells in localized non-small cell lung cancer. Measured with immunoSEQ multiplex PCR; TCRdb has only the in-frame clones, and not every one. The sample lists fewer than 2,000 clones; roughly a fifth were seen once. Germline CDR1 and CDR2: MNHGY and SAAAGT. The CDR3 is 15 residues long. V lost 7 bases and J 2 bases, leaving 12 bases between the germline ends. Study-wide results and limits: The study found T cell clonality highest in uninvolved adjacent lung, above tumor. Appearing in adjacent lung were a median approximately 50 of the top 100 tumor clones.

This clone is medium-sized. The antigen remains unidentified. The starting material was normal lung tissue next to the tumor, obtained before any cancer treatment. The sequence came from a man aged 40 to 70 with stage I lung adenocarcinoma. The chain is built from TRBV6-8 and TRBJ2-6; D is unclear. CDR3 nucleotide sequence: TGTGCCAGCAAGGAAAGTTTTGCTGGGGCCAACGTCCTGACTTTC. Protein sequence: CASKESFAGANVLTF.